One TCR beta chain is described in this entry. Its antigen is unknown. These data are taken from a study of cytomegalovirus exposure and HLA in healthy donors. At collection, donors were nominally healthy, but unrecorded immune exposures were probable. A multiplex PCR was run with 60 Vbeta primers and 13 Jbeta primers. The table came from immunoSEQ multiplex PCR; TCRdb's copy has only in-frame clones and leaves some out. Of over 150,000 clones listed, about four fifths are singletons. Germline CDR1 SGHTA, CDR2 FQGTGA. Unmatched junction bases numbered 8, after V lost 4 bases and J lost 11 bases. The CDR3 spans 14 residues. Study-wide results and limits: Most CMV-associated TCR beta chains were later found to appear HLA-restricted. A later analysis reportedly found fewer N-insertions in an Asian-associated ancestry cluster than the approximately 700-donor mean.

The receptor's source is a man aged 25-45 years in good health and CMV-seropositive. Material: PBMCs. This chain links TRBV7-3 with TRBJ1-6; 7 bases fit TRBD1. The CDR3 sequence: CASSSTGPQAPLHF. The CDR3 DNA follows: TGTGCCAGCAGCTCGACAGGGCCCCAAGCACCCCTCCACTTT.